This T cell receptor (beta chain) was recovered during a study of shared clonotypes between healthy human individuals. Study findings and constraints: Despite large depth, rarefaction showed incomplete sorted-subset sequencing. Shared clonotypes across all four donors exceeded non-shared ones in generation probability.

Every subset had its genomic DNA shared out evenly among several immunoSEQ plates. Sequencing was performed with immunoSEQ multiplex PCR; in TCRdb, only in-frame clones are kept and a portion is missing. The table shows about 2.2 million clones, with around 95% occurring only once. A remark on this clone: The antigen is not known.

Selected positively for CCR7 and CD45RO-negative, naive CD8 cells excluded terminally differentiated effector memory CD45RA+ cells. Every contributor of samples was a Caucasian grown-up residing in Nashville, Tennessee. The CDR3 is 13 residues long. Germline V gives CDR1 SGDLS, CDR2 YYNGEE. The ends were cut back, 4 bases at V and 6 bases at J, with 13 bases in the middle. Sample: naive CD8+ T cells from PBMCs. V and J are TRBV9 and TRBJ1-1; weak D call: TRBD1 (6 bases). The origin of this receptor is a young man in good health. Some clones in this sample may be carry-over from other donors' samples. CDR3 bases: TGTGCCAGCAGCCCCCGGGACAACGCTGAAGCTTTCTTT. Amino acids: CASSPRDNAEAFF.